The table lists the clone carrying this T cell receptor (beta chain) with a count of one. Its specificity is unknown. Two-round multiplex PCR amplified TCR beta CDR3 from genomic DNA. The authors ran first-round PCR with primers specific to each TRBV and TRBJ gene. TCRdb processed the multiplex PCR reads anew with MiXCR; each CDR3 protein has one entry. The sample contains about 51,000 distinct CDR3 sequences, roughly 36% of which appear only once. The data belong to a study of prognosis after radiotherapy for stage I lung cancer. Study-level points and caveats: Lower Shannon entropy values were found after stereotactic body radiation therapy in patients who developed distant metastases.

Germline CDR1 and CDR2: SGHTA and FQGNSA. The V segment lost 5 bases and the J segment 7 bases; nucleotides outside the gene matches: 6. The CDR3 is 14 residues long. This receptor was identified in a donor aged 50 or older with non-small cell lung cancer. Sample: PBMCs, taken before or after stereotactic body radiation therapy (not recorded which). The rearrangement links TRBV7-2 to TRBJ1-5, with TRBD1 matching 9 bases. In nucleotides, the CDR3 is TGTGCCAGCAGCACACAGGGGGCCTTGCAGCCCCAGCATTTT. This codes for CASSTQGALQPQHF.